The 21 T cell receptor beta chains below all came from one sample that was sequenced in a study of Ad26.COV2.S vaccination and SARS-CoV-2 variants. Profiling relied on immunoSEQ multiplex PCR, and the TCRdb table lists in-frame clones only, not all of them. The sample consists of a few hundred thousand clones, about 90% of them appearing once. Stated treatment: around 19 received Ad26.COV2.S at low or high dose, single or two shots; about 5 received placebo; per-sample allocation not given. All samples were drawn on day 63, counting from the first vaccine or placebo injection. Material: peripheral blood, obtained in a trial of Ad26.COV2.S vaccine versus placebo. These receptors all stem from a person aged 18-65 years who received the Ad26.COV2.S COVID-19 vaccine or a placebo.

This rearrangement joins TRBV7-2 to TRBJ2-1; 9 nucleotides match TRBD2. In germline, CDR1 is SGHTA, CDR2 FQGNSA. J was trimmed by 4 bases and V by 8 bases; bases with no gene match: 3. There are 13 residues in the CDR3. CDR3 in amino acids: CASGGGAYNEQFF. CDR3 sequence (DNA): TGTGCCAGCGGCGGGGGGGCTTACAATGAGCAGTTCTTC.

V and J are TRBV5-1 and TRBJ1-2; 7 bases line up with TRBD1. This CDR3 is 13 amino acids long. Germline values: CDR1 SGHRS, CDR2 YFSETQ. J lost 2 bases, V lost 4 bases, and 2 bases had no gene match. The CDR3 nucleotides are TGCGCCAGCAGCCAGACAGGGAACTATGGCTACACCTTC. Amino acid sequence: CASSQTGNYGYTF.

This chain uses TRBV6-5 with TRBJ2-1; D ambiguous. CDR3 length: 12 residues. Germline loops: CDR1 MNHEY, CDR2 SVGAGI. Trimming pared 4 bases from V and 13 bases from J, leaving 14 bases between. The CDR3 bases are TGTGCCAGCAGTTGGGATGCGGTCCCTCAGTTCTTC. As protein: CASSWDAVPQFF.

This clone has only one observation. V is TRBV28 and J is TRBJ1-3, with 7 bases that match TRBD1. The V gene end was trimmed by 4 bases and the J gene end by 4 bases; junction bases not matched to a gene: 7. CDR3 length: 15 residues. Germline V gene lookup returns CDR1 MDHEN and CDR2 SYDVKM. The CDR3 here is CASSSGRGSGNTIYF. The CDR3 DNA is TGTGCCAGCAGTTCTGGCAGGGGGTCGGGAAACACCATATATTTT.

The chain recombines TRBV19 with TRBJ2-3; no definite D call. The CDR3 has 15 residues. The germline CDR1 and CDR2 sequences are LNHDA and SQIVND (reference sequence). V lost 3 bases and J lost 6, with 16 bases in between. The CDR3 coding sequence is TGTGCCAGTAGTATCTTCTCGAGTGTATCTGATACGCAGTATTTT. Its protein is CASSIFSSVSDTQYF.

There are a few counts of this clone. CDR3 sequence (DNA): TGTGCCTGCGACCGACAACCGAACACTGAAGCTTTCTTT. This codes for CACDRQPNTEAFF. V gene TRBV30 combines with J gene TRBJ1-1; no clear D. Germline lookup yields CDR1 GTSNPN and CDR2 SVGIG (reference sequence). The CDR3 spans 13 residues. The V end lost 6 bases, the J end lost 1 base, and 12 bases lay between the germline ends.

V is TRBV29-1 and J is TRBJ1-1; D is uncertain. Germline V CDR1 and CDR2: SQVTM, ANQGSEA. V was shortened by 3 bases and J by 7 bases, with 0 bases between the two germline ends. This CDR3 is 8 amino acids long. CDR3 coding DNA: TGCAGCGTTGATGAAGCTTTCTTT. Translated, it gives CSVDEAFF.

The rearrangement links TRBV18 to TRBJ2-1, with 7 nucleotides matching TRBD2. Looked up from germline, CDR1 is KGHSH and CDR2 is LQKENI. The CDR3 length is 13 residues. V lost 5 bases to trimming and J lost 15 bases; unmatched junction nucleotides: 13. The CDR3 is CASSTGLAVRLFF. As DNA, the CDR3 is TGTGCCAGCTCAACCGGCCTAGCGGTGAGGTTGTTCTTC.

The chain employs TRBV13 and TRBJ1-1; D uncertain. The CDR3 is 13 residues long. Germline CDR1 is PRHDT and CDR2 is FYEKMQ (reference sequence). V shed 1 base and J shed 7 bases, with 10 bases lying between them. In DNA form, the CDR3 reads TGTGCCAGCAGCTTAGAAAGGGAATTTGAAGCTTTCTTT. Protein sequence: CASSLEREFEAFF.

The V and J genes are TRBV2 and TRBJ1-4, with 7 positions matching TRBD1. V dropped 5 bases and J dropped 0; count of bases not matched to a gene: 9. Germline CDR1 is SNHLY and CDR2 is FYNNEI. The CDR3 is 17 residues long. CDR3 residues: CASSRDSHTATNEKLFF. For the CDR3, the DNA is TGTGCCAGCAGTCGGGACAGTCACACTGCAACTAATGAAAAACTGTTTTTT.

The genes are TRBV27 and TRBJ2-2, with D unclear. The V end lost 7 bases, the J end lost 0 bases, and 6 bases lay between the germline ends. The V gene's germline CDR1 is MNHEY and CDR2 SMNVEV (reference sequence). The CDR3 covers 13 residues. The CDR3 loop reads CASIHANTGELFF. In DNA, the CDR3 is TGTGCCAGCATCCACGCGAACACCGGGGAGCTGTTTTTT.

V is TRBV19 and J is TRBJ1-2; D possibly corresponds to TRBD1 (6 bases). V was pared by 1 base and J by 2 bases, with 11 bases between. CDR3 length: 15 amino acids. Germline assignment: CDR1 LNHDA and CDR2 SQIVND (reference sequence). CDR3 sequence reads: CASSIVRTENYGYTF. The CDR3 DNA reads TGTGCCAGTAGTATAGTTCGGACAGAAAACTATGGCTACACCTTC.

J is TRBJ1-1 and V is TRBV9, with unresolved D. Trimming left V 0 bases short and J 5 bases short, with 11 bases between. Germline loops: CDR1 SGDLS, CDR2 YYNGEE. The CDR3 length is 14 residues. The CDR3, as DNA: TGTGCCAGCAGCGTAGCTTACCGGTTAACTGAAGCTTTCTTT. The encoded protein is CASSVAYRLTEAFF.

This clone has a single count. V is TRBV9 and J is TRBJ1-3; no definite D call. The CDR3 has 14 amino acids. The germline CDR1 and CDR2 sequences are SGDLS and YYNGEE. With 3 bases removed from V and 0 bases from J, the gap between germline ends came to 7 bases. CDR3 loop: CASSGSFSGNTIYF. CDR3 sequence (DNA): TGTGCCAGCAGCGGTTCCTTCTCTGGAAACACCATATATTTT.

In this sample, this clone turned up a few times. The gene calls are TRBV7-9 and TRBJ1-3; unclear D gene. CDR3 length: 15 residues. CDR1 and CDR2 (germline): SEHNR, FQNEAQ (reference sequence). The ends were cut back, 2 bases at V and 0 bases at J, with 8 bases in the middle. CDR3 sequence: CASSLRAISGNTIYF. CDR3 coding DNA: TGTGCCAGCAGCTTAAGGGCCATCTCTGGAAACACCATATATTTT. Based on the CDR3 plus reference TRBV7-9 and TRBJ1-3, the full variable domain is DTGVSQNPRHKITKRGQNVTFRCDPISEHNRLYWYRQTLGQGPEFLTYFQNEAQLEKSRLLSDRFSAERPKGSFSTLEIQRTEQGDSAMYLCASSLRAISGNTIYFGEGSWLTVV.

This clone has just one count. The chain joins TRBV18 to TRBJ2-5, with D perhaps matching TRBD1 (5 bases). In germline, CDR1 is KGHSH, CDR2 LQKENI. There are 13 residues in the CDR3. Trimming cost V 3 bases and J 5 bases, with 10 bases left between them. CDR3 in amino acids: CASSPGAGETQYF. For the CDR3, the DNA is TGTGCCAGCTCACCTGGCGCAGGGGAGACCCAGTACTTC. Filled out from reference TRBV18 and TRBJ2-5, the complete variable domain reads NAGVMQNPRHLVRRRGQEARLRCSPMKGHSHVYWYRQLPEEGLKFMVYLQKENIIDESGMPKERFSAEFPKEGPSILRIQQVVRGDSAAYFCASSPGAGETQYFGPGTRLLVL.

V gene TRBV29-1 combines with J gene TRBJ2-3, with D perhaps TRBD2 (6 bases). Germline-derived CDR1 and CDR2 are SQVTM and ANQGSEA. The CDR3 loop spans 14 amino acids. Trimming removed 6 bases from V and 2 bases from J, with 15 bases in between. CDR3 nucleotides: TGCAGCGTCGCATCGGGGGTCTTCACAGATACGCAGTATTTT. Amino acids: CSVASGVFTDTQYF.

V gene TRBV7-2 combines with J gene TRBJ2-7, with TRBD1 as a possible D gene (5 bases). Germline values: CDR1 SGHTA, CDR2 FQGNSA. The length of the CDR3 is 12 residues. Trimming removed 0 bases at V and 6 bases at J, with 6 bases between. The CDR3 spells CASSLAGPEQYF. Written as DNA, the CDR3 is TGTGCCAGCAGCTTAGCGGGGCCCGAGCAGTACTTC.

The rearrangement uses TRBV5-4 and TRBJ1-1, with 8 bases that match TRBD1. CDR1 is SGHNT, CDR2 YYREEE, per germline (reference sequence). V lost 4 bases and J lost 9; bases outside the gene matches: 5. The CDR3 extends over 12 amino acids. The CDR3 region is CASSQTGDQAFF. The CDR3 nucleotides are TGTGCCAGCAGCCAGACAGGGGATCAAGCTTTCTTT.

This chain connects TRBV6-6 to TRBJ2-6; D gene ambiguous. Trimming pared 5 bases from V and 2 bases from J, leaving 19 bases between. The CDR3 is 18 residues long. Germline values: CDR1 MNHNY, CDR2 SVGAGI (reference sequence). The CDR3 region is CASSQKRFRVAGANVLTF. CDR3 DNA sequence: TGTGCCAGCAGTCAGAAGAGGTTTAGGGTGGCTGGGGCCAACGTCCTGACTTTC.

This rearrangement joins TRBV7-2 to TRBJ2-7; TRBD2 matches at 10 bases. This CDR3 region has 14 residues. After removal of 2 bases from V and 5 bases from J, the junction contained 3 bases not matched to a gene. Germline CDR1 and CDR2: SGHTA and FQGNSA. CDR3 region: CASSLLAGVDEQYF. The CDR3 bases are TGTGCCAGCAGCTTACTAGCGGGGGTGGACGAGCAGTACTTC.